The 31 T cell receptor beta chains presented below share a single source sample, sequenced in a study of T cell repertoires in cytomegalovirus infection. Each CDR3 protein is one row after TCRdb ran MiXCR on the reads. This sample has roughly 230,000 distinct CDR3 sequences, with about 12% found just once. The sequencing input was PBMCs. The receptors derive from a human donor in good health (CMV status not recorded). Some clones in this sample may be carry-over from other donors' samples.

This chain joins TRBV29-1 and TRBJ1-2, with TRBD1 identical over 7 bases. The V and J ends lost 7 bases and 8 bases, in that order; junction bases with no gene match: 10. The CDR3 runs 12 residues. Looked up from germline, CDR1 is SQVTM and CDR2 is ANQGSEA. The CDR3 region is CSALQGNHGYTF. The CDR3 nucleotides read TGCAGCGCCCTACAGGGGAATCACGGCTACACCTTC.

V gene TRBV10-3 combines with J gene TRBJ2-7; weak D call: TRBD1 (6 bases). The V end was cut by 0 bases, the J end by 3 bases, with 12 bases between. The germline CDR1 and CDR2 sequences are ENHRY and SYGVKD. CDR3 length: 15 amino acids. CDR3 in amino acids: CAISESGGQLYEQYF. CDR3 sequence (DNA): TGTGCCATCAGTGAGTCGGGTGGACAGCTCTACGAGCAGTACTTC.

This clonotype was found many times. The gene calls are TRBV7-9 and TRBJ2-1, with TRBD1 as a possible D gene (6 bases). Trimming cost V 4 bases and J 6 bases, with 13 bases left between them. The germline CDR1 and CDR2 sequences are SEHNR and FQNEAQ (reference sequence). This CDR3 has 14 amino acids. The CDR3 sequence is CASSSRTEGNEQFF. Written as DNA, the CDR3 is TGTGCCAGCAGCTCAAGGACAGAAGGCAATGAGCAGTTCTTC.

CDR3: CASSLGGGKQPQHF. The CDR3 coding sequence is TGCGCCAGCAGCTTGGGGGGGGGGAAACAGCCCCAGCATTTT. The J gene is TRBJ1-5, the V gene TRBV5-1; tentatively, D is TRBD1 (5 bases). Germline CDR1 and CDR2: SGHRS and YFSETQ. The V and J ends lost 0 bases and 7 bases respectively, with 11 bases between them. This CDR3 is 14 amino acids long.

This clonotype was detected ten times or more. The chain links TRBV20-1 to TRBJ2-3, with D perhaps TRBD2 (6 bases). V was cut by 4 bases and J by 2 bases, with 16 bases left in between. Looked up from germline, CDR1 is DFQATT and CDR2 is SNEGSKA (reference sequence). This CDR3 is built from 15 residues. The CDR3 is CSAKDFGGNTDTQYF. The CDR3 DNA is TGCAGTGCTAAGGACTTTGGCGGGAACACAGATACGCAGTATTTT.

This sequence joins TRBV6-5 and TRBJ1-5; D uncertain. CDR3 length: 12 residues. V lost 6 bases to trimming and J lost 5 bases, with 8 bases between them. In germline, CDR1 is MNHEY, CDR2 SVGAGI. This CDR3 reads CASRTWDQPQHF. The CDR3 DNA follows: TGTGCCAGCAGGACATGGGATCAGCCCCAGCATTTT.

This clonotype occurred a few times. The chain links TRBV6-5 to TRBJ1-2; 8 bases align to TRBD1. V was pared by 4 bases and J by 4 bases, with 2 bases of the junction left unmatched. The CDR3 spans 13 residues. Germline loops: CDR1 MNHEY, CDR2 SVGAGI. CDR3 DNA: TGTGCCAGCAGTTGGACAGGGCCCTATGGCTACACCTTC. It specifies CASSWTGPYGYTF.

The V gene is TRBV28, the J gene TRBJ1-2, with 7 bases matching TRBD1. This CDR3 region has 14 residues. Germline lookup yields CDR1 MDHEN and CDR2 SYDVKM. Trimming took 7 bases from V and 7 from J; bases not matched to a gene: 12. The CDR3 spells CASTTGALPSGYTF. The CDR3 DNA follows: TGTGCCAGCACCACAGGGGCGCTCCCCTCTGGCTACACCTTC.

The table lists this clonotype with many counts. The gene calls are TRBV28 and TRBJ2-2; perhaps TRBD1 as D (6 bases). The CDR3 loop spans 14 amino acids. Trimming took off 5 bases at V and 4 bases at J, with 11 bases between the two ends. Looked up from germline, CDR1 is MDHEN and CDR2 is SYDVKM. DNA for the CDR3: TGTGCCAGCAGTAACAGGGTGGGCACCGGGGAGCTGTTTTTT. Translating it yields CASSNRVGTGELFF.

The table lists this clonotype with many counts. V gene TRBV12-5 combines with J gene TRBJ1-2, with D unclear. Trimming took 8 bases from V and 2 from J, leaving 9 bases between them. From germline, CDR1 is LGHNT and CDR2 FRNRAP. The CDR3 totals 12 residues. CDR3 nucleotide sequence: TGTGCTAGTAGTCAGACCAACTATGGCTACACCTTC. Translated: CASSQTNYGYTF.

This clonotype showed up many times. The rearrangement links TRBV7-2 to TRBJ2-7; maybe TRBD2 (5 bases). CDR3 length equals 15 residues. V gave up 3 bases and J gave up 11 bases, with 23 bases separating them. Germline CDR1 SGHTA, CDR2 FQGNSA. CDR3 residues: CASSLAHGEIGSEYF. Written as DNA, the CDR3 is TGTGCCAGCAGCTTGGCCCACGGGGAGATCGGGTCAGAGTACTTC. The full variable domain, completed using reference TRBV7-2 and TRBJ2-7, is GAGVSQSPSNKVTEKGKDVELRCDPISGHTALYWYRQSLGQGLEFLIYFQGNSAPDKSGLPSDRFSAERTGGSVSTLTIQRTQQEDSAVYLCASSLAHGEIGSEYFGPGTRLTVT.

This clonotype appeared many times. V is TRBV19 and J is TRBJ2-1; a possible D gene is TRBD2 (6 bases). CDR1 LNHDA and CDR2 SQIVND come from the germline V gene (reference sequence). The ends were cut back, 1 base at V and 4 bases at J, with 14 bases in the middle. The CDR3 runs 16 residues. The CDR3 spells CASSIVDRGLYNEQFF. The CDR3 nucleotides are TGTGCCAGTAGTATAGTTGACCGGGGGTTATACAATGAGCAGTTCTTC.

The gene calls are TRBV19 and TRBJ2-7, with D unresolved. The CDR3 consists of 14 residues. The germline V gene encodes CDR1 LNHDA and CDR2 SQIVND (reference sequence). The V gene lost 4 bases and the J gene lost 3 bases, with 13 bases spanning the gap. The CDR3 DNA follows: TGTGCCAGTAGTACCAGTCACATCGACTACGAGCAGTACTTC. Translating gives CASSTSHIDYEQYF.

At least ten counts were recorded for this clonotype. This chain connects TRBV7-2 to TRBJ1-1, with D maybe TRBD1 (5 bases). Per germline, CDR1 SGHTA and CDR2 FQGNSA. This CDR3 is built from 13 residues. Trimming cost V 3 bases and J 6 bases, with 11 bases left between them. The CDR3 loop reads CASSFQGSAEAFF. CDR3 in DNA: TGTGCCAGCAGCTTCCAGGGTTCGGCTGAAGCTTTCTTT.

This clonotype appeared many times. The chain is built from TRBV7-2 and TRBJ2-2, with 11 bases identical to TRBD2. Losses at the gene ends were 9 bases for V and 6 bases for J; bases not matched to a gene: 9. The CDR3 loop spans 15 amino acids. Germline-derived CDR1 and CDR2 are SGHTA and FQGNSA. CDR3 nucleotides: TGTGCCAGTGGGCTAGCGGGAGGCGGGGCCGGGGAGCTGTTTTTT. This sequence encodes CASGLAGGGAGELFF. The full variable domain, in which reference TRBV7-2 and TRBJ2-2 provide the parts outside the CDR3, is GAGVSQSPSNKVTEKGKDVELRCDPISGHTALYWYRQSLGQGLEFLIYFQGNSAPDKSGLPSDRFSAERTGGSVSTLTIQRTQQEDSAVYLCASGLAGGGAGELFFGEGSRLTVL.

This clonotype was seen repeatedly, ten times or more. This sequence joins TRBV12-3 or TRBV12-4 and TRBJ1-5; tentative D call: TRBD1 (5 bases). This CDR3 has 19 amino acids. With 5 bases removed from V and 0 bases from J, the gap between germline ends came to 23 bases. In DNA form, the CDR3 reads TGTGCCAGCAGTCCCGGGTCCCGCTCTGGGGGATATAGCAATCAGCCCCAGCATTTT. It codes for CASSPGSRSGGYSNQPQHF.

This clonotype was detected ten times or more. The V gene is TRBV7-2, the J gene TRBJ1-1, with D maybe TRBD1 (6 bases). Germline values: CDR1 SGHTA, CDR2 FQGNSA. V was pared by 3 bases and J by 0 bases, with 8 bases between. The CDR3 length is 14 residues. CDR3 coding DNA: TGTGCCAGCAGCTTGGACAGAATGAACACTGAAGCTTTCTTT. It yields the protein CASSLDRMNTEAFF.

The chain couples TRBV3-1 to TRBJ2-1; D call uncertain. V lost 2 bases, J lost 7 bases, and 18 bases lay in between. The CDR3 has 16 amino acids. Germline values: CDR1 LGHDT, CDR2 YNNKEL (reference sequence). This CDR3 reads CASSQFLAEVRNEQFF. CDR3 in DNA: TGTGCCAGCAGCCAATTCTTGGCTGAAGTAAGGAATGAGCAGTTCTTC.

This clonotype was picked up many times. The rearrangement links TRBV28 to TRBJ2-5; D possibly corresponds to TRBD2 (7 bases). From germline, CDR1 is MDHEN and CDR2 SYDVKM. There are 13 residues in the CDR3. Between the trimmed V and J ends, which lost 11 bases and 3 bases, there was a span of 16 bases. The CDR3 protein is CAGGGAGEETQYF. The CDR3 bases are TGTGCCGGCGGGGGCGCAGGGGAAGAGACCCAGTACTTC.

This clonotype was detected many times. The J gene is TRBJ2-4, the V gene TRBV7-2; no reliable D call. Germline V gene lookup returns CDR1 SGHTA and CDR2 FQGNSA. The CDR3 sequence is 15 residues long. The ends were cut back, 4 bases at V and 6 bases at J, with 16 bases in the middle. CDR3 in DNA: TGTGCCAGCAGCTCCTATCAGTATTCTCTAAACATTCAGTACTTC. It codes for CASSSYQYSLNIQYF.

V usage is TRBV7-2 and J usage is TRBJ1-1; D is perhaps TRBD1 (6 bases). Trimming removed 1 base from V and 10 bases from J, with 13 bases in between. Germline V lookup: CDR1 SGHTA, CDR2 FQGNSA. The length of the CDR3 is 13 residues. The CDR3 DNA follows: TGTGCCAGCAGCTTAGGAGGGGGGAGTAGAGCTTTCTTT. The encoded protein is CASSLGGGSRAFF.

This clonotype appeared a few times. The rearrangement links TRBV6-1 to TRBJ1-5; 9 bases fit TRBD1. Germline lookup yields CDR1 MNHNS and CDR2 SASEGT. The ends lost 6 bases at V and 5 bases at J; junction bases unmatched: 5. This CDR3 is built from 14 residues. DNA for the CDR3: TGTGCCAGCAGGAGACAGGGGGGCGATCAGCCCCAGCATTTT. It yields the protein CASRRQGGDQPQHF.

As to this clonotype: At one end the junction does not follow the germline gene, possibly because of a read error. The rearrangement joins TRBV7-2 to TRBJ1-2; tentatively, D is TRBD1 (6 bases). The CDR3 has 15 residues. In germline, CDR1 is SGHTA, CDR2 FQGNSA. DNA of the CDR3: TGTGCCAGCAGCCCCGCGGCAGGGGTCACGGGTGGCTACATCTTC. Protein: CASSPAAGVTGGYIF.

Only a few counts were recorded for this clonotype. The rearrangement joins TRBV12-3 or TRBV12-4 to TRBJ1-4; TRBD1 aligns across 7 bases. Losses at the gene ends were 7 bases for V and 4 bases for J; bases not matched to a gene: 9. This CDR3 is 15 amino acids long. CDR3 DNA sequence: TGTGCCAGCACGGATACAGGGGCGGATAATGAAAAACTGTTTTTT. It specifies CASTDTGADNEKLFF.

This clonotype has just a few counts. The CDR3 spells CASSAFSSYNEQFF. CDR3 coding DNA: TGTGCCAGTAGTGCATTTAGCTCCTACAATGAGCAGTTCTTC. The chain links TRBV19 to TRBJ2-1; D gene uncertain. Germline lookup yields CDR1 LNHDA and CDR2 SQIVND (reference sequence). V shed 5 bases and J shed 0 bases, with 8 bases lying between them. CDR3 size: 14 residues.

This clonotype has ten or more counts. CDR3 DNA: TGTGCCAGGGTCACAATTTACAATGAGCAGTTCTTC. As protein: CARVTIYNEQFF. V usage is TRBV7-3 and J usage is TRBJ2-1; no definite D call. The CDR3 has 12 amino acids. CDR1 is SGHTA, CDR2 FQGTGA, per germline. V was clipped by 9 bases and J by 4 bases, with 10 bases between them. Using reference TRBV7-3 and TRBJ2-1 for the parts outside the CDR3, the full variable domain is GAGVSQTPSNKVTEKGKYVELRCDPISGHTALYWYRQSLGQGPEFLIYFQGTGAADDSGLPNDRFFAVRPEGSVSTLKIQRTERGDSAVYLCARVTIYNEQFFGPGTRLTVL.

The chain uses TRBV27 and TRBJ1-1, with D possibly being TRBD1 (5 bases). This CDR3 spans 14 amino acids. V dropped 3 bases and J dropped 5 bases, with 13 bases sitting between them. Germline V gene data show CDR1 as MNHEY and CDR2 as SMNVEV (reference sequence). The CDR3 sequence is CASSLYPGRTEAFF. CDR3 nucleotide sequence: TGTGCCAGCAGTTTGTACCCAGGGCGTACTGAAGCTTTCTTT.

This clonotype came up many times. This chain links TRBV7-7 with TRBJ2-1; D uncertain. The CDR3 is made up of 13 amino acids. CDR1 is SSHAT, CDR2 FNYEAQ, per germline (reference sequence). Trimming took off 5 bases at V and 4 bases at J, with 9 bases between the two ends. The CDR3 bases are TGTGCCAGCAGCCCTGGCCCTTACAATGAGCAGTTCTTC. It specifies CASSPGPYNEQFF.

The chain couples TRBV29-1 to TRBJ1-2; 7 positions match TRBD1. J was trimmed by 6 bases and V by 7 bases; bases with no gene match: 14. The CDR3 is made up of 14 amino acids. CDR1 is SQVTM and CDR2 is ANQGSEA in the germline V gene. The chain's CDR3 is CSAVHTGQNNGYTF. The CDR3 nucleotides read TGCAGCGCCGTTCACACGGGACAGAACAATGGCTACACCTTC.

The chain links TRBV12-3 or TRBV12-4 to TRBJ2-1; TRBD2 aligns across 11 bases. V dropped 6 bases and J dropped 5; count of bases not matched to a gene: 6. The CDR3 contains 15 residues. Here the CDR3 reads CASRRLAGLHNEQFF. The CDR3 DNA reads as TGTGCCAGCAGAAGACTAGCGGGACTCCACAATGAGCAGTTCTTC.

This clonotype was recorded at least ten times. CDR3 sequence: CASSSRTLSYEQYF. Written as DNA, the CDR3 is TGTGCCAGCAGTTCCCGGACGCTTTCCTACGAGCAGTACTTC. The chain has TRBV12-3 or TRBV12-4 and TRBJ2-7; no reliable D call. Between the trimmed V and J ends, which lost 4 bases and 1 base, there was a span of 11 bases. The CDR3 totals 14 residues.